This is a list of T cell receptor beta chains from one sample in a study of early T cells in non-severe SARS-CoV-2 infection. MiXCR, applied by TCRdb to the 5' RACE reads, yields one record per CDR3 protein. The table shows 70,000 to 95,000 distinct CDR3 sequences, with about a sixth occurring only once. The sequencing input was whole blood. The receptors shown here come from an adult who was a healthcare worker with PCR-confirmed SARS-CoV-2 infection or an uninfected control (not recorded which). CDR3s include the opening cysteine and the closing phenylalanine or tryptophan. The D gene is left open where the match is weak. Expanded clones get a size class; other rows say once, few or many, or leave the size out.

V	size	J	D	DNA	CDR3
TRBV6-2/TRBV6-3	-	TRBJ2-1	-	TGTGCCAGCAGGGGGACTTCGTACAATGAGCAGTTCTTC	CASRGTSYNEQFF
TRBV12-3/TRBV12-4	-	TRBJ2-7	-	TGTGCCAGCAGGACTGGACGGCTTCCCTACGAGCAGTACTTC	CASRTGRLPYEQYF
TRBV20-1	few	TRBJ1-6	-	TGCAGTGCTAGAGATGGAACGGGGTCCTATAATTCACCCCTCCACTTT	CSARDGTGSYNSPLHF
TRBV2	many	TRBJ2-5	TRBD2	TGTGCCAGCAGTTTAGCGGGGGGGCCCGGGACCCAGTACTTC	CASSLAGGPGTQYF
TRBV5-6	-	TRBJ2-3	-	TGTGCCAGCAGCCCCCGAAGACTCGAAACAGATACGCAGTATTTT	CASSPRRLETDTQYF
TRBV4-1	-	TRBJ1-2	TRBD1	TGCGCCAGCAGCCAAGATAAGCAGGGGGCAAACTATGGCTACACCTTC	CASSQDKQGANYGYTF
TRBV6-6	-	TRBJ1-1	-	TGTGCCAGCAGTTACAGGGTAGACACTGAAGCTTTCTTT	CASSYRVDTEAFF
TRBV27	-	TRBJ2-3	-	TGTGCCAGCAGTTTAGCGGGCCAGGCGTCAGATACGCAGTATTTT	CASSLAGQASDTQYF
TRBV3-1	few	TRBJ2-6	-	TGTGCCAGCAGCCAAGAGACAGGCTCTGGGGCCAACGTCCTGACTTTC	CASSQETGSGANVLTF
TRBV20-1	few	TRBJ2-5	-	TGCAGTGCTAGTTTCAGGAGTGAGACCCAGTACTTC	CSASFRSETQYF
TRBV3-1	few	TRBJ1-1	TRBD1	TGTGCCAGCAGCCCCCAGGACAGGAGGGGGACTGAAGCTTTCTTT	CASSPQDRRGTEAFF
TRBV11-3	few	TRBJ1-3	TRBD1	TGTGCCAGCAGCTTCAGGGGGAGCTCTGGAAACACCATATATTTT	CASSFRGSSGNTIYF
TRBV5-1	-	TRBJ2-5	-	TGCGCCAGCAGCTTGGAAGTAGTTATAGGAGAGACCCAGTACTTC	CASSLEVVIGETQYF
TRBV6-6	once	TRBJ2-2	-	TGTGCCAGCAATCCCACGGGGCTCTCGAACACCGAGGAGCTGTTTTTT	CASNPTGLSNTEELFF
TRBV6-5	-	TRBJ2-7	-	TGTGCCAGCAGTTCGGGTCTCCCCACCTACGAGCAGTACTTC	CASSSGLPTYEQYF
TRBV6-6	-	TRBJ2-3	TRBD2	TGTGCCAGCAGACCGAGCGGGAGTGGGTCAGATACGCAGTATTTT	CASRPSGSGSDTQYF
TRBV12-3/TRBV12-4	-	TRBJ2-7	-	TGTGCCAGCAGTTTAAGGTCAGGTTCGTTTTTAAACTACGAGCAGTACTTC	CASSLRSGSFLNYEQYF
TRBV4-1	few	TRBJ2-3	TRBD2	TGCGCCAGCAGCCAAGAACTCGGGACTAGCGGTAGCACAGATACGCAGTATTTT	CASSQELGTSGSTDTQYF
TRBV6-5	few	TRBJ1-6	-	TGTGCCAGTCGACAGGTGGATTCACCCCTCCACTTT	CASRQVDSPLHF
TRBV9	-	TRBJ1-6	-	TGTGCCAGCAGCGTAGAAGCAGACTCACCCCTCCACTTT	CASSVEADSPLHF
TRBV27	few	TRBJ1-5	-	TGTGCCAGCAGTCCTATCGGGACGATTCTCGATCAGCCCCAGCATTTT	CASSPIGTILDQPQHF
TRBV24-1	-	TRBJ1-4	-	TGTGCCACCAGTGAAAACGGTGGTCCTAATGAAAAACTGTTTTTT	CATSENGGPNEKLFF
TRBV6-5	few	TRBJ2-2	-	TGTGCCAGCAGGAGTTACGTAGGGTCATCCGGGGAGCTGTTTTTT	CASRSYVGSSGELFF
TRBV12-3/TRBV12-4	many	TRBJ1-5	-	TGTGCCAGCACTTGGGGGGGGCCTAGCAATCAGCCCCAGCATTTT	CASTWGGPSNQPQHF
TRBV9	-	TRBJ2-3	-	TGTGCCAGCAGCGTAGGACTCCTACAGGGCGGAGATACGCAGTATTTT	CASSVGLLQGGDTQYF
TRBV18	few	TRBJ2-7	-	TGTGCCAGCTCACCAAGCAGGGTCATATACGAGCAGTACTTC	CASSPSRVIYEQYF
TRBV5-1	-	TRBJ1-2	TRBD1	TGCGCCAGCGGGCAAGGGGGCTCCCTCGGGGGCTACACCTTC	CASGQGGSLGGYTF
TRBV5-4	-	TRBJ2-4	-	TGTGCCAGCAGCTCCACTAAAAACATTCAGTACTTC	CASSSTKNIQYF
TRBV9	few	TRBJ2-3	TRBD2	TGTGCCAGCAGCGTAGAACTCGGGACTAGGATAGATACGCAGTATTTT	CASSVELGTRIDTQYF
TRBV20-1	many	TRBJ1-2	-	TGCAGTGCTAGTCACGGGTCTAACTATGGCTACACCTTC	CSASHGSNYGYTF
TRBV10-2	few	TRBJ2-7	-	TGCGCCAGCAGAGGGCTAATGGGCGGGTACGAGCAGTACTTC	CASRGLMGGYEQYF
TRBV19	many	TRBJ1-4	-	TGTGCCAGTAGAACCCAGACAGCAACTAATGAAAAACTGTTTTTT	CASRTQTATNEKLFF
TRBV5-1	few	TRBJ1-1	TRBD1	TGCGCCAGCAGCGCCGATTTATGGACAGGTAACACTGAAGCTTTCTTT	CASSADLWTGNTEAFF
TRBV24-1	-	TRBJ2-5	-	TGTGCCACCAGTGATACTCGAGGGACCGCTGCCCAGTACTTC	CATSDTRGTAAQYF
TRBV20-1	-	TRBJ2-3	TRBD2	TGCAGTGCTAGAGACGGGAGCGGGGGTTTCCCAGATACGCAGTATTTT	CSARDGSGGFPDTQYF
TRBV19	-	TRBJ2-4	-	TGTGCCAGTAGCAATCGGACAGCGGGGTACATTCAGTACTTC	CASSNRTAGYIQYF
TRBV6-4	-	TRBJ1-5	TRBD1	TGTGCCAGCCCCACAGGGGGTAACCAGCCCCAACATTTT	CASPTGGNQPQHF
TRBV6-5	few	TRBJ2-7	-	TGTGCCAGCAACGGCAGGGGCGCTGGCTCCTACGAGCAGTACTTC	CASNGRGAGSYEQYF
TRBV28	many	TRBJ2-3	-	TGTGCCAGCATATCAGCTCTCGTTGATACGCAGTATTTT	CASISALVDTQYF
TRBV11-2	-	TRBJ1-1	-	TGTGCCAGCAGCTTAGCGGGTGGGTTGCGCACTGAAGTTTTCTTT	CASSLAGGLRTEVFF
TRBV28	few	TRBJ1-4	TRBD1	TGTGCCAGCAGTTTAAAGGACAGGGGACCTAATGAAAAACTGTTTTTT	CASSLKDRGPNEKLFF